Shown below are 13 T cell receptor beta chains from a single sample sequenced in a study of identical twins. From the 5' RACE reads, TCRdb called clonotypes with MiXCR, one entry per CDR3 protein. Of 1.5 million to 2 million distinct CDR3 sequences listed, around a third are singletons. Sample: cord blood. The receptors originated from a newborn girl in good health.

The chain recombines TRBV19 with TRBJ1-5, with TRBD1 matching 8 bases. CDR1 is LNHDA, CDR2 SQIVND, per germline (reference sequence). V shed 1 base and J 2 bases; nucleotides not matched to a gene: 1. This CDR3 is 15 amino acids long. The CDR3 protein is CASSIAGQGNQPQHF. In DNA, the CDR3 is TGTGCCAGTAGTATAGCGGGACAGGGCAATCAGCCCCAGCATTTT.

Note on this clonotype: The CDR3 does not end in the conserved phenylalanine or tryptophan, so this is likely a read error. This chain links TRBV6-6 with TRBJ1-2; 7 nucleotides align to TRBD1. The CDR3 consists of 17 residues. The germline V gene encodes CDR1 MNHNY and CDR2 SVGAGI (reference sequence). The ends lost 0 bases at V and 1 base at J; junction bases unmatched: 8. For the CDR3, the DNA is TGTGCCAGCAGTTACTCGCTCCCCGGACAGGATAACTATGGCTACACCGTC. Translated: CASSYSLPGQDNYGYTV.

The CDR3 reads CASSQDSTSADTQYF. The CDR3 nucleotides are TGTGCCAGCAGCCAAGATTCTACGTCGGCAGATACGCAGTATTTT. This rearrangement joins TRBV4-2 to TRBJ2-3; D remains ambiguous. Germline CDR1 reads LGHNA; CDR2 reads YNFKEQ. The CDR3 consists of 15 residues. The V end was cut by 0 bases, the J end by 4 bases, with 11 bases between.

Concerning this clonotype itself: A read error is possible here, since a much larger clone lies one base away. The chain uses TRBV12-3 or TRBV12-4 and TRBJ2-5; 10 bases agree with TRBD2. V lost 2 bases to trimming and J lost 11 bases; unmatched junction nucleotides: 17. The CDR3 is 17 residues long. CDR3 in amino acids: CASSLKAIAGGRSEQYF. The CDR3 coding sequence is TGTGCCAGCAGTTTAAAAGCCATAGCGGGAGGTCGAAGTGAGCAGTACTTC.

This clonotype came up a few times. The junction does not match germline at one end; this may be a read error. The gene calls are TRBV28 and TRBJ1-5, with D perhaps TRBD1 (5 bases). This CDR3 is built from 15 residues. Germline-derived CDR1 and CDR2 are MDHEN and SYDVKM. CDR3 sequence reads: CASSLGQAGNQPQHF. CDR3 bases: TGCGCCAGCAGCTTGGGGCAGGCCGGCAATCAGCCCCAGCATTTT.

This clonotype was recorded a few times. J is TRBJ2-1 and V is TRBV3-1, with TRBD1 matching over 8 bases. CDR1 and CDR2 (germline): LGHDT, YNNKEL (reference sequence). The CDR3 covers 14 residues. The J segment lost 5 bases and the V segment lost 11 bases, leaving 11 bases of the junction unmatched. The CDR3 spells CASNSGGGHNEQFF. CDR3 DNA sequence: TGTGCCTCAAACTCAGGGGGCGGCCACAATGAGCAGTTCTTC.

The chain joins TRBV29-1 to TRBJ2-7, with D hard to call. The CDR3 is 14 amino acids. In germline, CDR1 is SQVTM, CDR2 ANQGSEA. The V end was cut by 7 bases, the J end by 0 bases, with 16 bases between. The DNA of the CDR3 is TGCAGCGCTGCCGGATTAACAGACTCCTACGAGCAGTACTTC. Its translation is CSAAGLTDSYEQYF.

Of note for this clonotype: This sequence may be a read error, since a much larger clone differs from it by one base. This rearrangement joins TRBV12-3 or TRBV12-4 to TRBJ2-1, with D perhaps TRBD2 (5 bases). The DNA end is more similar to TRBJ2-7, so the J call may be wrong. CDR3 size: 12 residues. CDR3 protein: CASSWEYNEQYF. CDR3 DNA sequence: TGTGCCAGCAGTTGGGAGTACAATGAGCAGTACTTC.

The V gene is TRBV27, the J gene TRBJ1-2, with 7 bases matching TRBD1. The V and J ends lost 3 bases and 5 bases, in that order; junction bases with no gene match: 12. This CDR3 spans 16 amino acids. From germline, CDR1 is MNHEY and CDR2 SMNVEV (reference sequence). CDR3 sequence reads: CASSFFLLGQQYGYTF. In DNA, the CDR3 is TGTGCCAGCAGTTTTTTTTTATTGGGACAGCAATATGGCTACACCTTC.

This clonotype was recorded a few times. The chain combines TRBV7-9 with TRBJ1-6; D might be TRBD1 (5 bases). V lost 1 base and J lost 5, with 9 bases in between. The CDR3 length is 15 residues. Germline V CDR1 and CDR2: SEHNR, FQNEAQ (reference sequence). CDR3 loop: CASSLGGADNSPLHF. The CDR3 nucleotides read TGTGCCAGCAGCTTAGGGGGCGCGGATAATTCACCCCTCCACTTT. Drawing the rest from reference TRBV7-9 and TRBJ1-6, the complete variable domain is DTGVSQNPRHKITKRGQNVTFRCDPISEHNRLYWYRQTLGQGPEFLTYFQNEAQLEKSRLLSDRFSAERPKGSFSTLEIQRTEQGDSAMYLCASSLGGADNSPLHFGNGTRLTVT.

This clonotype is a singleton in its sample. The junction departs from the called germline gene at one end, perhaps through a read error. The CDR3 DNA is TGTGCCAGCAGGGAAGGGGGCGCGGGCTCTGGCTACACCTTC. Translation: CASREGGAGSGYTF. The chain has TRBV2 and TRBJ1-2, with TRBD1 matching over 7 bases. CDR1 and CDR2 from the germline V gene are SNHLY and FYNNEI. CDR3 length equals 14 residues.

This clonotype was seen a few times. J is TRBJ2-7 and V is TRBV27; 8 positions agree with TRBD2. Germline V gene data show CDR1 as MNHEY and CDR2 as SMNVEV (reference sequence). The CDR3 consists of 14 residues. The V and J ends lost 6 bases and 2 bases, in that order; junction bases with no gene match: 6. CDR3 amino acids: CASRPRGLAYEQYF. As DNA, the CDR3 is TGTGCCAGCAGACCACGGGGACTAGCCTACGAGCAGTACTTC.

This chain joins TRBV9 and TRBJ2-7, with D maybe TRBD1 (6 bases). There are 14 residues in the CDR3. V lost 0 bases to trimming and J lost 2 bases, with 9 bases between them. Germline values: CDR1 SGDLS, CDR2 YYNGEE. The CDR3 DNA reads TGTGCCAGCAGCGTAGAAGGGGGAACCTACGAGCAGTACTTC. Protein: CASSVEGGTYEQYF. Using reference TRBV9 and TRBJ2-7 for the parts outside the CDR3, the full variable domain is DSGVTQTPKHLITATGQRVTLRCSPRSGDLSVYWYQQSLDQGLQFLIQYYNGEERAKGNILERFSAQQFPDLHSELNLSSLELGDSALYFCASSVEGGTYEQYFGPGTRLTVT.